The rows below give T cell receptor beta chains drawn from one sample of a study of blood T cell repertoires in COVID-19. Here immunoSEQ multiplex PCR was the method, and the copy in TCRdb shows in-frame clones only, minus some. The sample has some 45,000 clones; 70% to 80% are singletons. The sample consisted of peripheral blood. The source is an older man with active or convalescent COVID-19. CDR3s include the opening cysteine and the closing phenylalanine or tryptophan. The order of the fields is CDR3 length, V gene, J gene, clone size, D gene, CDR3 protein, CDR3 DNA. D genes are given only for firm matches. Size tells how often a clone was seen (once, few, many) or the class of an expanded clone, and some rows leave it out.

>12|TRBV30|TRBJ1-2|once|.
CAWQQLNYGYTF
TGTGCCTGGCAACAGCTTAACTATGGCTACACCTTC
>14|TRBV6-4|TRBJ1-3|.|.
CASSGSGAGNTIYF
TGTGCCAGCAGTGGATCAGGGGCGGGAAACACCATATATTTT
>15|TRBV6-2/TRBV6-3|TRBJ2-1|once|TRBD2
CASSQSGGLYNEQFF
TGTGCCAGCAGTCAGAGCGGGGGCCTATACAATGAGCAGTTCTTC
>18|TRBV3-1/TRBV3-2|TRBJ2-3|.|TRBD2
CASSQDGRGGVLTDTQYF
TGTGCCAGCAGCCAAGACGGTCGCGGGGGGGTTCTCACAGATACGCAGTATTTT
>13|TRBV7-3|TRBJ1-1|.|.
CASSLQGNTEAFF
TGTGCCAGCAGCCTCCAGGGTAACACTGAAGCTTTCTTT
>12|TRBV29-1|TRBJ2-5|.|.
CSVNLERETQYF
TGCAGCGTAAATCTAGAACGAGAGACCCAGTACTTC
>14|TRBV11-2|TRBJ2-5|.|TRBD2
CASSLEVSGGTQYF
TGTGCCAGCAGCTTAGAGGTCAGCGGGGGGACCCAGTACTTC
>15|TRBV18|TRBJ1-4|.|.
CASSPSRQGNEKLFF
TGTGCCAGCTCACCAAGTCGGCAGGGAAATGAAAAACTGTTTTTT
>12|TRBV29-1|TRBJ2-1|few|.
CSVGQTYNEQFF
TGCAGCGTTGGGCAGACTTACAATGAGCAGTTCTTC
>15|TRBV24-1|TRBJ1-2|.|.
CATSDPLGGPISYTF
TGTGCCACCAGTGATCCCCTCGGCGGCCCTATTAGCTACACCTTC
>17|TRBV6-1|TRBJ2-3|.|.
CASSEAVNRAGADTQYF
TGTGCCAGCAGTGAAGCGGTTAACAGGGCGGGCGCAGATACGCAGTATTTT
>15|TRBV6-5|TRBJ2-2|.|.
CASSYWTANTGELFF
TGTGCCAGCAGTTACTGGACAGCGAACACCGGGGAGCTGTTTTTT
>15|TRBV30|TRBJ1-3|.|TRBD1
CASYRDRGLSHTIYF
TGTGCCTCGTACCGGGACAGGGGACTATCACACACCATATATTTT
>13|TRBV24-1|TRBJ1-5|.|TRBD1
CATGQGASQPQHF
TGTGCCACGGGACAGGGGGCTTCCCAGCCCCAGCATTTT
>16|TRBV6-1|TRBJ2-3|.|.
CASSEFHRTSTDTQYF
TGTGCCAGCAGTGAATTTCACAGAACTAGCACAGATACGCAGTATTTT
>14|TRBV6-5|TRBJ1-6|.|TRBD1
CASTRDSVGSPLHF
TGTGCCAGCACCCGGGACAGCGTAGGTTCACCCCTCCACTTT
>15|TRBV5-1|TRBJ2-7|.|TRBD1
CASSSWRQGIYEQYF
TGCGCCAGCAGCTCGTGGAGACAGGGTATCTACGAGCAGTACTTC
>13|TRBV12-3/TRBV12-4|TRBJ1-5|.|.
CASSLKEAQPQHF
TGTGCCAGCAGTTTAAAGGAGGCTCAGCCCCAGCATTTT
>17|TRBV28|TRBJ1-5|.|.
CASSIGGGASANQPQHF
TGTGCCAGCAGTATCGGCGGGGGGGCTTCTGCAAATCAGCCCCAGCATTTT
>13|TRBV7-2|TRBJ1-1|.|.
CASSKAGYTEAFF
TGTGCCAGCAGCAAAGCAGGGTACACTGAAGCTTTCTTT
>15|TRBV28|TRBJ2-7|.|TRBD1
CASSLYGTGDYEQYF
TGTGCCAGCAGTTTATATGGGACAGGGGATTACGAGCAGTACTTC